This TCR beta chain was profiled in a study of T cell responses to AZD1222 COVID-19 vaccine. V was trimmed by 3 bases and J by 0 bases, leaving 13 bases between them. The CDR3 contains 16 residues. Germline lookup yields CDR1 MDHEN and CDR2 SYDVKM. Only in-frame clones appear in the TCRdb table, and some are missing; sequencing was by immunoSEQ multiplex PCR. The table lists 200,000 to 250,000 clones, around 94% of them singletons. The clonotype originates from an adult who received the MenACWY meningococcal vaccine as a control. The material was peripheral blood, obtained 28 days after the second dose of the MenACWY control vaccine. This chain connects TRBV28 to TRBJ2-3; perhaps D is TRBD1 or TRBD2 (5 bases each). The CDR3 region has the DNA TGTGCCAGCAGTTTCGGGGCTACTCCTAGCACAGATACGCAGTATTTT. Translated: CASSFGATPSTDTQYF.